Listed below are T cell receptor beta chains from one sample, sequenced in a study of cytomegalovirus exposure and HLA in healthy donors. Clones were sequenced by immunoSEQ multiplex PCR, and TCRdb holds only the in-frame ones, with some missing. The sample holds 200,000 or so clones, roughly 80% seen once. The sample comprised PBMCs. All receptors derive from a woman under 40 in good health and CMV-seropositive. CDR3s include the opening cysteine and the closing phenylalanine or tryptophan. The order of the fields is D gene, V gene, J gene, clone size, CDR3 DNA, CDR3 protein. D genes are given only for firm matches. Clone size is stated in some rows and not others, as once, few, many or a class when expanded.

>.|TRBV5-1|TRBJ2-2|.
TGCGCCAGCAGGGACACCACGAACACCGGGGAGCTGTTTTTT
CASRDTTNTGELFF
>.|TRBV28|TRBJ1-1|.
TGTGCCAGCAGTTTAGGCCCTAACACTGAAGCTTTCTTT
CASSLGPNTEAFF
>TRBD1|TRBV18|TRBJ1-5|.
TGTGCCAGCTCACGGACAGGGGTGGTGGATAGCAATCAGCCCCAGCATTTT
CASSRTGVVDSNQPQHF
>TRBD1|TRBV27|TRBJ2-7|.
TGTGCCAGCAGTTTAGACAGGGGCTACGAGCAGTACTTC
CASSLDRGYEQYF
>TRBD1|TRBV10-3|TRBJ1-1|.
TGTGCCACGACGGGACAGGGGCTGGGGAACACTGAAGCTTTCTTT
CATTGQGLGNTEAFF
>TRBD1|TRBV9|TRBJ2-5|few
TGTGCCAGCAGCGTAGAACAGGGGATGGAGACCCAGTACTTC
CASSVEQGMETQYF
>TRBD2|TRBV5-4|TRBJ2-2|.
TGTGCCAGCAGCTTGCGGGCGGGGGTAAACACCGGGGAGCTGTTTTTT
CASSLRAGVNTGELFF
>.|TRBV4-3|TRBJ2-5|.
TGCGCCAGCAGCCAAGGGGCCGGTCGGGGAAGTGAGACCCAGTACTTC
CASSQGAGRGSETQYF
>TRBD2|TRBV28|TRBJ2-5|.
TGTGCCAGCCTAATAGCGGGAGGGTCACCGTCGGAGACCCAGTACTTC
CASLIAGGSPSETQYF
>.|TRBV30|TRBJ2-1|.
TGTGCCTGGACGAGGGGGTGGGAGCAGTTCTTC
CAWTRGWEQFF
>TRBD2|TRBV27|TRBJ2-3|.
TGTGCCAGCAGTTTAGGAGCGGGGGTTTCCACAGATACGCAGTATTTT
CASSLGAGVSTDTQYF
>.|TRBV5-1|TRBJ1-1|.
TGCGCCAGCAGCTTCCTCGGGGGGACTGAAGCTTTCTTT
CASSFLGGTEAFF
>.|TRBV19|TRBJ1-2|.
TGTGCCAGTAGTAAATTCACAGTGGGGGCACGGAACTATGGCTACACCTTC
CASSKFTVGARNYGYTF
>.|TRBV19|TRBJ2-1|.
TGTGCCAGTGCTGTGGGAGCGGCCTACAATGAGCAGTTCTTC
CASAVGAAYNEQFF
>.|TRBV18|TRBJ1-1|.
TGTGCCAGCTCACCAGGGGGGGCTGCAGCTTTCTTT
CASSPGGAAAFF
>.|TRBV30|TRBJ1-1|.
TGTGCCTGGAGTCTCGGACAGAACACTGAAGCTTTCTTT
CAWSLGQNTEAFF
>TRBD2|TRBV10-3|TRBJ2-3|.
TGTGCCATCAGTGAAACGACTAGCCCAGATACGCAGTATTTT
CAISETTSPDTQYF
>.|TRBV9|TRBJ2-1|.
TGTGCCAGCAGCGTAGTTATGAGTGGGGGGAGCTCCTACAATGAGCAGTTCTTC
CASSVVMSGGSSYNEQFF
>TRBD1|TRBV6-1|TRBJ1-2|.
TGTGCCACCACCCCCCCGGGACAGGTGAACTATGGCTACACCTTC
CATTPPGQVNYGYTF
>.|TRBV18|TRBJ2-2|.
TGTGCCAGCTCACCGGCCTACACCGGGGAGCTGTTTTTT
CASSPAYTGELFF
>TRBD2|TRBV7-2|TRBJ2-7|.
TGTGCCAGCAGCTTAGGGGGTCTAGCGGGAGGGCCGAGAAACGAGCAGTACTTC
CASSLGGLAGGPRNEQYF
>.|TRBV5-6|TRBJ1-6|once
TGTGCCAGCAGCTTGAAATATGGACAGATCTCCTATAATTCACCCCTCCACTTT
CASSLKYGQISYNSPLHF
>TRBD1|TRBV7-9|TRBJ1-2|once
TGTGCCAGCAGCTCGGGACAGACCTATGGCTACACCTTC
CASSSGQTYGYTF
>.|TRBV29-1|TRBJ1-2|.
TGCAGCGTTGGTTGGCAGGGTATGAACTATGGCTACACCTTC
CSVGWQGMNYGYTF
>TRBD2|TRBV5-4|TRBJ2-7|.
TGTGCCAGCAGCTCACGAGCGGGAGGAGACTACGAGCAGTACTTC
CASSSRAGGDYEQYF
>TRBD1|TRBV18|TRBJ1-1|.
TGTGCCAGCTCACCCGCGGGGGACAGGGGGTGGACTGAAGCTTTCTTT
CASSPAGDRGWTEAFF